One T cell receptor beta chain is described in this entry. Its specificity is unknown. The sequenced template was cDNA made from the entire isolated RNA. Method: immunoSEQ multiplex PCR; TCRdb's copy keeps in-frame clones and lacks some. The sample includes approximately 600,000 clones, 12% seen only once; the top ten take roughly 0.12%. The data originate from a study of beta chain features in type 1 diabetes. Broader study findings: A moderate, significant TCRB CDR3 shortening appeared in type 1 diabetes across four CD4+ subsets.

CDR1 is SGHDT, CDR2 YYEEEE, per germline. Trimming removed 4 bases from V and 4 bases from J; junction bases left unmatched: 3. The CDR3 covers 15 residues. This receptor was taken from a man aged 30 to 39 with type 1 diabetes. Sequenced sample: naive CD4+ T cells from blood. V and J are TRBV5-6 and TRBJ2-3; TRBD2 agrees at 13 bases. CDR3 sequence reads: CASSRTSGGPDTQYF. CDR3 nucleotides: TGTGCCAGCAGCCGGACTAGCGGGGGCCCAGATACGCAGTATTTT.